This T cell receptor beta chain was recorded in a study of blood T cell repertoires in COVID-19. Followed longitudinally, the Seattle patients had been enrolled during active infection. V was cut by 5 bases and J by 0 bases, with 8 bases left in between. CDR3 size: 14 residues. Per germline, CDR1 LNHDA and CDR2 SQIVND (reference sequence). In the authors' workflow: From reference gene primer amplification, estimates of nucleated cell counts were derived. The table came from immunoSEQ multiplex PCR; TCRdb's copy has only in-frame clones and leaves some out. That table gives V, J and clone size, and the DNA gave D and trimming. The table records 250,000 to 300,000 clones, less than 90% of them present only once.

The sample comprised peripheral blood. The chain couples TRBV19 to TRBJ2-1, with TRBD1 as a possible D gene (5 bases). The clonotype was recovered from a woman aged 70-85 years with COVID-19, enrolled during active disease. This chain's CDR3 is CASSFRDSYNEQFF. For the CDR3, the DNA is TGTGCCAGTAGTTTCAGGGACTCCTACAATGAGCAGTTCTTC.